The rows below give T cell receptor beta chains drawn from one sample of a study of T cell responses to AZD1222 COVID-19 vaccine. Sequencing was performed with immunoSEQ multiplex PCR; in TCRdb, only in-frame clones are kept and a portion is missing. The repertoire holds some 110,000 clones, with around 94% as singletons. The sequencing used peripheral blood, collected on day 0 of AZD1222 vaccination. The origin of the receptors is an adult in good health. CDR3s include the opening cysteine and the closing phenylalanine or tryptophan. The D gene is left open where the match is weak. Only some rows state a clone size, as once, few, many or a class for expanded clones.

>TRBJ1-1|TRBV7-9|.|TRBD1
TGTGCCAGCAGCTTATGGGGGACAGGGGATCCGGCTTTCTTT
CASSLWGTGDPAFF
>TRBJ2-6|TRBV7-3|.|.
TGTGCCAGCAGCTTAGATTCTGGGGCCAACGTCCTGACTTTC
CASSLDSGANVLTF
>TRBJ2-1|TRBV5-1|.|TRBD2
TGCGCCAGCAGCTTATACCCCGGGACTAGCGGCTACAATGAGCAGTTCTTC
CASSLYPGTSGYNEQFF
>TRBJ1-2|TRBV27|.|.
TGTGCCAGCAGTTTACACTACCCGTCCGGGGGCGCGGGCTATGGCTACACCTTC
CASSLHYPSGGAGYGYTF
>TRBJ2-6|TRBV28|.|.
TGTGCCACCACTATCCGCAAGCGGCGCACTGGGGCCAACGTCCTGACTTTC
CATTIRKRRTGANVLTF
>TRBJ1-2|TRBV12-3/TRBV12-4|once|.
TGTGCCAGCAGTTTAACCGTCCTCTATGGCTACACCTTC
CASSLTVLYGYTF
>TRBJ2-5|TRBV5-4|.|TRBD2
TGTGCCAGCAGCTTGGGACTAGCGCCACGCGAGACCCAGTACTTC
CASSLGLAPRETQYF
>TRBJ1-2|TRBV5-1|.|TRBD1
TGCGCCAGCAGCTTGGCCCCTCAGGGGGCGGGTGGCTACACCTTC
CASSLAPQGAGGYTF
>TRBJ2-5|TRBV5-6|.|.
TGTGCCAGCAGCTGGTACCAAGAGACCCAGTACTTC
CASSWYQETQYF
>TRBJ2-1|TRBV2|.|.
TGTGCCAGCAGGCGGAGTTGGAGCGGAGCCTACAATGAGCAGTTCTTC
CASRRSWSGAYNEQFF
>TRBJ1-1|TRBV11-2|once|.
TGTGCCAGCAGCGCTAGTGGGGGTTCGAACACTGAAGCTTTCTTT
CASSASGGSNTEAFF
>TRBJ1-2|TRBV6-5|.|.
TGTGCCAGCAGTTACTCGATGAGGGACTATGGCTACACCTTC
CASSYSMRDYGYTF
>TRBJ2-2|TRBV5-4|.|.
TGTGCCGGCAGCCGGGGGCCCAACACCGGGGAGCTGTTTTTT
CAGSRGPNTGELFF
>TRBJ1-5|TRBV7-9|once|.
TGTGCCAGCAGCTCCAGCTTTAGGGACTATAGCAATCAGCCCCAGCATTTT
CASSSSFRDYSNQPQHF
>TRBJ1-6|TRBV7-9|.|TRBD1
TGTGCCAGCAGCTGGACTGGGACAGGGTTTACTTCACCCCTCCACTTT
CASSWTGTGFTSPLHF
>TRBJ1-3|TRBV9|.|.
TGTGCCAGCAGCGTATGGGATGGGGGGGACTCTGGAAACACCATATATTTT
CASSVWDGGDSGNTIYF
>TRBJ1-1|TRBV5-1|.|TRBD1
TGCGCCAGCAGCCAAAACAGGGGGCTCACTGAAGCTTTCTTT
CASSQNRGLTEAFF
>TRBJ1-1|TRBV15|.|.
TGTGCCACCAGCGGACTAGTTGGGACTGAAGCTTTCTTT
CATSGLVGTEAFF
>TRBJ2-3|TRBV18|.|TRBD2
TGTGCCAGCTCATTTAGCGGGCTTAGCACAGATACGCAGTATTTT
CASSFSGLSTDTQYF
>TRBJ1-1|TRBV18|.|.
TGTGCCAGCTCACCACTAGGGGATACTGAAGCTTTCTTT
CASSPLGDTEAFF
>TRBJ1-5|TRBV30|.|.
TGTGCCTGGAGTGGAAGAAATCAGCCCCAGCATTTT
CAWSGRNQPQHF
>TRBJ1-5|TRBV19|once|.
TGTGCCAGTAGTATAGGGCACGATAGCAATCAGCCCCAGCATTTT
CASSIGHDSNQPQHF
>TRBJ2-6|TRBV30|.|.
TGTGCCTGGAGTCCCTGGACAACCTCTGGGGCCAACGTCCTGACTTTC
CAWSPWTTSGANVLTF
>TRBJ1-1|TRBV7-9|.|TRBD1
TGTGCCAGCAGCCCCCGGACAGGGGGATACACTGAAGCTTTCTTT
CASSPRTGGYTEAFF
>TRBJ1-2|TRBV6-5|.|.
TGTGCCAGCAGTTACTCAGAGCAGTTTTATGGCTACACCTTC
CASSYSEQFYGYTF
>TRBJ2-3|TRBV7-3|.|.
TGTGCCAGCAGCTTAAGTGGGTCCACAGATACGCAGTATTTT
CASSLSGSTDTQYF
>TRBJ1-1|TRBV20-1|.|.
TGCAGTGCTAGTGGGGCGCGGGGGGCGCTGACTGAAGCTTTCTTT
CSASGARGALTEAFF
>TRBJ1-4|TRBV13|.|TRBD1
TGTGCCAGCAGCCTTAGGCCTGCCGGACAGGAGATTGAAAAACTGTTTTTT
CASSLRPAGQEIEKLFF
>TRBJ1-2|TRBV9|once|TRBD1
TGTGCCAGCAGCGTAGGACAGGGGGGGTATGGCTACACCTTC
CASSVGQGGYGYTF
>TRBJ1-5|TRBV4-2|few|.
TGTGCCAGCAGCCAAGTCGCAGGTTATAGCAATCAGCCCCAGCATTTT
CASSQVAGYSNQPQHF
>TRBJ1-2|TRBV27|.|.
TGTGCCAGCAGTTGGGGCCGGGACTATATGTATGGCTACACCTTC
CASSWGRDYMYGYTF
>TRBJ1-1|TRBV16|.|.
TGTGCCAGCAGCCAATCGATGGGGAACACTGAAGCTTTCTTT
CASSQSMGNTEAFF
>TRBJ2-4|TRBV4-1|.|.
TGCGCCAGCAGCCAGTTTCAAGTGAGGGGAGCCAAAAACATTCAGTACTTC
CASSQFQVRGAKNIQYF
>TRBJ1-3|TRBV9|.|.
TGTGCCAGCAGCGTAGATGGGGTCGCCGGAAACACCATATATTTT
CASSVDGVAGNTIYF
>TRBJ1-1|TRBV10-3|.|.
TGTGCCATCAGTGAGTCGGAGGGTTACACTGAAGCTTTCTTT
CAISESEGYTEAFF